This T cell receptor beta chain was sequenced during a study of cytotoxic CD8 clonotypes in ibrutinib-treated CLL. Study summary: For this cohort, patients were about a dozen relapsed/refractory and some 15 treatment-naive, while about 17 were IGHV unmutated.

The protocol was immunoSEQ multiplex PCR, while the TCRdb copy is restricted to in-frame clones and leaves out a portion. The sample consists of around 200,000 clones, approximately 70% of them appearing once. With regard to this clone: The target antigen is unknown.

The CDR3 covers 15 residues. V was cut by 2 bases and J by 3 bases, with 11 bases left in between. Germline-derived CDR1 and CDR2 are MNHNY and SVGAGI (reference sequence). The study's findings and limits: Measured clonality at baseline was greater than in age-matched healthy donors and tracked with circulating CD8+ T-cell counts. Sustained-remission and progressing patients had unequal sampling times.

The chain carries TRBV6-6 and TRBJ1-5; unclear D gene. The sequencing used PBMCs, collected after 12 months of ibrutinib treatment. The receptor was derived from a human donor with chronic lymphocytic leukemia. As DNA, the CDR3 is TGTGCCAGCAGTTACAACGCCAGCCCCAATCAGCCCCAGCATTTT. It is translated as CASSYNASPNQPQHF.